This TCR beta chain is from a study of T-cell memory formation after mild COVID-19. Study overall: The study found TCR clusters largely donor specific.

To note about this clonotype: Its antigen is still unknown.

CDR1 is DFQATT, CDR2 SNEGSKA, per germline (reference sequence). J lost 7 bases, V lost 4 bases, and 6 bases had no gene match. This CDR3 has 13 residues. Sample barcodes and UMIs were carried by the TCR alpha and TCR beta cDNA libraries that 5'RACE generated with constant-segment primers. One entry per CDR3 protein, called by TCRdb with MiXCR from the 5' RACE reads. The data hold 40,000 to 45,000 distinct CDR3 sequences, with 7.3% observed a single time. Study-level findings and limits: Clones that got smaller from day 15 to 85 had even CD4/CD8, while clones growing later tipped toward CD4+.

The material sequenced was PBMCs or a T cell subset sorted from them (not recorded which). The chain couples TRBV20-1 to TRBJ2-3, with TRBD2 identical over 9 bases. The sequence was collected from a man aged 18 to 35 who had mild COVID-19 (a few samples of this study predate the infection). Cell type and time point are not known. DNA of the CDR3: TGCAGTGCTATAGGCGGGGGGGCAAATACGCAGTATTTT. Its protein is CSAIGGGANTQYF.